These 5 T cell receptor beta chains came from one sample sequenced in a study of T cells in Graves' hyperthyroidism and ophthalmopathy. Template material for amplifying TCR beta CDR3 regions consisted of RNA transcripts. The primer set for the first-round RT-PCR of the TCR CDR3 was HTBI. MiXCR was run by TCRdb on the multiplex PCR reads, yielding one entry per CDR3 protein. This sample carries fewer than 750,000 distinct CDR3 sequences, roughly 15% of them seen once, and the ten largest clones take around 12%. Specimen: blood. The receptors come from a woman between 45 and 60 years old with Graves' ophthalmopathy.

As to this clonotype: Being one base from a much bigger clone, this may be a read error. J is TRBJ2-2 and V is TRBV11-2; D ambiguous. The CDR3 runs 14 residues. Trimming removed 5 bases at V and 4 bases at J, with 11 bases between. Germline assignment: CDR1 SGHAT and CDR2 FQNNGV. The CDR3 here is CASSLNRSTGELFF. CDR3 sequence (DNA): TGTGCCAGCAGCCTTAACCGTTCCACCGGGGAGCTGTTTTTT.

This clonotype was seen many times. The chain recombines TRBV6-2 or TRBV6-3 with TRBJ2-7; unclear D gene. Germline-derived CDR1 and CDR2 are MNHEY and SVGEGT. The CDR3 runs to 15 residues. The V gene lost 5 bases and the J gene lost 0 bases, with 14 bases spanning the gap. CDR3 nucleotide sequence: TGTGCCAGCAGTGGTTCCGGGCCAACCTCCTACGAGCAGTACTTC. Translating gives CASSGSGPTSYEQYF.

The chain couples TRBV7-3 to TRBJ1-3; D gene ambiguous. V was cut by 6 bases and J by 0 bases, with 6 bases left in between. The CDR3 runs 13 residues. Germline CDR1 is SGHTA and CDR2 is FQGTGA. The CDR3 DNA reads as TGTGCCAGCAGTGCGGTCTCTGGAAACACCATATATTTT. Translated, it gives CASSAVSGNTIYF.

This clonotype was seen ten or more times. CDR3 region: CASSVEAGHSYEQYF. CDR3 nucleotides: TGTGCCAGCAGCGTAGAAGCGGGACATTCCTACGAGCAGTACTTC. The chain combines TRBV9 with TRBJ2-7; D perhaps matches TRBD2 (7 bases). The CDR3 is 15 residues long. CDR1 is SGDLS, CDR2 YYNGEE, per germline. Trimming took off 0 bases at V and 1 base at J, with 11 bases between the two ends.

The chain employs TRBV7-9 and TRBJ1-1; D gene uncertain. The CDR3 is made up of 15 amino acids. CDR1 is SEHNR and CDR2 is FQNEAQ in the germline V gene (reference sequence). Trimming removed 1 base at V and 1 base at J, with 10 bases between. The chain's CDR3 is CASSLGVVKNTEAFF. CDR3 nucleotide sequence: TGTGCCAGCAGCTTAGGGGTGGTGAAGAACACTGAAGCTTTCTTT.